This T cell receptor (beta chain) was recorded in a study of cytomegalovirus exposure and HLA in healthy donors. The study ran its PCR with 60 Vbeta and 13 Jbeta primers. TCRdb keeps only in-frame clones here, not all; method: immunoSEQ multiplex PCR. Here the sample spans roughly 130,000 clones, 80% being singletons. The CDR3 runs 12 residues. V dropped 3 bases and J dropped 8 bases, with 10 bases sitting between them. Germline values: CDR1 MNHEY, CDR2 SVGAGI. General study results and limits: Roughly uniform sequencing depth across donors was assumed, possibly incorrectly. Most of the TCR beta V segments (in an earlier analysis) were productive either about 90% or about 30% of the time. In most subjects, TCR beta sequences reportedly gave accurate predictions of HLA-A and HLA-B alleles. A later analysis revealed that TCR association rates differed between HLA loci, peaking at DRB1 and bottoming out at HLA-C.

This clone has only one observation. Its antigen remains unidentified. The sequence was obtained from a male donor in good health and CMV-seronegative. This chain links TRBV6-5 with TRBJ1-1, with D tentatively TRBD1 (6 bases). Material for sequencing was PBMCs. For the CDR3, the DNA is TGTGCCAGCAGTTATACAGGGTTAGAAGCTTTCTTT. This sequence encodes CASSYTGLEAFF.